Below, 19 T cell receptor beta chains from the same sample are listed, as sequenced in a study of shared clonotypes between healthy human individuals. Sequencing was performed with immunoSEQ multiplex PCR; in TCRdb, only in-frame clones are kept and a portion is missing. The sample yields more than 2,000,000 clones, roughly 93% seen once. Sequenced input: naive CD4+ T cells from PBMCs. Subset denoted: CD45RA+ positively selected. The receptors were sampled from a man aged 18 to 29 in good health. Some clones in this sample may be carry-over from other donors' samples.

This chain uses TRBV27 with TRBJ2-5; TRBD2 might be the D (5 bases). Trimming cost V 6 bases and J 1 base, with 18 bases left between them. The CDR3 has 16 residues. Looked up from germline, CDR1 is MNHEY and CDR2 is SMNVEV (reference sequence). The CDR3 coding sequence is TGTGCCAGCAGAGGGCGGGCGTTGGCTTTCCAAGAGACCCAGTACTTC. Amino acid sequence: CASRGRALAFQETQYF.

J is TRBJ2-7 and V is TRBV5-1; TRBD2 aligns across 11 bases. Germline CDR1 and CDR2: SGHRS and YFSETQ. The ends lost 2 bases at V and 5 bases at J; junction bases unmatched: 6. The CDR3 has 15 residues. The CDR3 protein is CASSLLAGEFDEQYF. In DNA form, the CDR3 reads TGCGCCAGCAGCTTACTAGCGGGAGAGTTCGACGAGCAGTACTTC. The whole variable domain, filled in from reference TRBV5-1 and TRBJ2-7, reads KAGVTQTPRYLIKTRGQQVTLSCSPISGHRSVSWYQQTPGQGLQFLFEYFSETQRNKGNFPGRFSGRQFSNSRSEMNVSTLELGDSALYLCASSLLAGEFDEQYFGPGTRLTVT.

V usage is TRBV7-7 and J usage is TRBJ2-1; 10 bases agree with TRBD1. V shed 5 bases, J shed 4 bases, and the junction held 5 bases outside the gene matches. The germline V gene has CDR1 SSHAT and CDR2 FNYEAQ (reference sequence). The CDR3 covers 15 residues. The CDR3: CASSPDRGIYNEQFF. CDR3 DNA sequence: TGTGCCAGCAGCCCGGACAGGGGGATATACAATGAGCAGTTCTTC.

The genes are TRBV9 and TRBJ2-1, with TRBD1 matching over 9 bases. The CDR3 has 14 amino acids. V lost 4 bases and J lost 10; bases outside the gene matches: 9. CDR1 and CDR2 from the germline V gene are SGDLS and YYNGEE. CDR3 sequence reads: CASSTGQGLGEQFF. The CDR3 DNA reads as TGTGCCAGCAGCACGGGACAGGGCCTAGGAGAGCAGTTCTTC.

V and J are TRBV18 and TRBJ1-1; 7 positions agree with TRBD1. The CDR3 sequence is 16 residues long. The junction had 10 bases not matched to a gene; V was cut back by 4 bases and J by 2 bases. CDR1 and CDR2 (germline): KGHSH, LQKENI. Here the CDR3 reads CASSLGTGTANTEAFF. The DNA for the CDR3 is TGTGCCAGCTCACTGGGGACCGGGACAGCTAACACTGAAGCTTTCTTT.

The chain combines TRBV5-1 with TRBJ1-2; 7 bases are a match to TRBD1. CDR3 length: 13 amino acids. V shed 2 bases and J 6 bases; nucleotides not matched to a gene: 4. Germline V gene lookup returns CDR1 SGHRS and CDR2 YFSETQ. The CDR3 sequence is CASSFVGQDGYTF. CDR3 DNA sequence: TGCGCCAGCAGCTTTGTAGGACAGGATGGCTACACCTTC.

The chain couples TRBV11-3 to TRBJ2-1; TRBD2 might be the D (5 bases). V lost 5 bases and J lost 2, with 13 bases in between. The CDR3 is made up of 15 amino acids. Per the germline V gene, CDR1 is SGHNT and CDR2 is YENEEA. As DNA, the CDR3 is TGTGCCAGCAGCCCCAGCGGCCGTACCTACAATGAGCAGTTCTTC. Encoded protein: CASSPSGRTYNEQFF.

The CDR3 here is CASSVGASGSSDTQYF. The CDR3 DNA reads TGTGCCAGCAGCGTAGGGGCTAGCGGGAGTTCAGATACGCAGTATTTT. The J gene is TRBJ2-3, the V gene TRBV9; TRBD2 matches at 10 bases. This CDR3 has 16 amino acids. Germline V gene sequence: CDR1 SGDLS, CDR2 YYNGEE. Trimming at V came to 0 bases and at J to 4 bases, leaving 5 bases not matched to a gene.

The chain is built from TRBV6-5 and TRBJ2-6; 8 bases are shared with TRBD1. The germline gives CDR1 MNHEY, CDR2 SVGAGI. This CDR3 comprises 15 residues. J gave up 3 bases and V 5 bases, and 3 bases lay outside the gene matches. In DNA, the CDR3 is TGTGCCAGCAGTCACAGGGGGGATGGGGCCAACGTCCTGACTTTC. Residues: CASSHRGDGANVLTF.

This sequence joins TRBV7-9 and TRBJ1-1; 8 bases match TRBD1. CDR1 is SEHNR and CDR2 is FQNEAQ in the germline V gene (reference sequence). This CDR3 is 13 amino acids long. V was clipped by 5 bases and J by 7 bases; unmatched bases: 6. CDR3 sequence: CASSIDRGDEAFF. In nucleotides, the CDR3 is TGTGCCAGCAGCATAGACAGGGGAGATGAAGCTTTCTTT.

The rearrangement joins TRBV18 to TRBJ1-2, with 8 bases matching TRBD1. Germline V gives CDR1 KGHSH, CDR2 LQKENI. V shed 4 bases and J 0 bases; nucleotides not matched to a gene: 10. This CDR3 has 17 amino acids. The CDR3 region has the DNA TGTGCCAGCTCACTATTGACAGGGGCCAAAGCTAACTATGGCTACACCTTC. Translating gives CASSLLTGAKANYGYTF.

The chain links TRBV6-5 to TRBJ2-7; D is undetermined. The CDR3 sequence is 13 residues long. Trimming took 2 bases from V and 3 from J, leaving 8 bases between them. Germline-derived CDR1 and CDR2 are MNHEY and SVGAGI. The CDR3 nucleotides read TGTGCCAGCAGTTACGGGCAGGTCTACGAGCAGTACTTC. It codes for CASSYGQVYEQYF.

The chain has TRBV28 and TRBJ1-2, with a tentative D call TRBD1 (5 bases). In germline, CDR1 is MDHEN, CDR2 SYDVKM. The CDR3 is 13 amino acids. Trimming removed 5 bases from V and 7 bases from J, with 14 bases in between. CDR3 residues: CASSPPGVVGYTF. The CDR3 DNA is TGTGCCAGCAGTCCCCCGGGGGTCGTTGGCTACACCTTC.

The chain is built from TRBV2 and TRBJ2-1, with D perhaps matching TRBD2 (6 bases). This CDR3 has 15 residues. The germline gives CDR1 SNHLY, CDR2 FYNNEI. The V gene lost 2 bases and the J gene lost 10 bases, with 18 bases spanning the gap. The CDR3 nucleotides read TGTGCCAGCAGTGAATGGACTAATTTATCGGGGGAGCAGTTCTTC. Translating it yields CASSEWTNLSGEQFF.

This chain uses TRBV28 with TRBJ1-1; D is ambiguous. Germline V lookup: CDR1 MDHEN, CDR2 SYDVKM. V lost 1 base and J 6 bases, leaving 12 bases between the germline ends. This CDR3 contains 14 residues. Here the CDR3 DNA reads TGTGCCAGCAGTTTATACCTCGGGGTGGCTGAAGCTTTCTTT. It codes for CASSLYLGVAEAFF.

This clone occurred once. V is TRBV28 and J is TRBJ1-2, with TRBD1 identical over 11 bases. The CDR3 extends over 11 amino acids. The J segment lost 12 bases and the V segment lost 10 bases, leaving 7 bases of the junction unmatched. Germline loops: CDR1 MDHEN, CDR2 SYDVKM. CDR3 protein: CATRDRGMHTF. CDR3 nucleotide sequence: TGTGCCACCCGGGACAGGGGGATGCACACCTTC.

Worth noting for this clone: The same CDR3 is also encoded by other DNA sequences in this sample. This CDR3 is CAWSLGPPHQPQHF. In nucleotides, the CDR3 is TGTGCCTGGAGCCTAGGGCCGCCTCATCAGCCCCAGCATTTT. The chain is built from TRBV30 and TRBJ1-5; unclear D gene. The germline V and J ends were trimmed by 3 bases and 5 bases, with 14 bases remaining between them. The germline V gene has CDR1 GTSNPN and CDR2 SVGIG (reference sequence). The CDR3 is 14 amino acids.

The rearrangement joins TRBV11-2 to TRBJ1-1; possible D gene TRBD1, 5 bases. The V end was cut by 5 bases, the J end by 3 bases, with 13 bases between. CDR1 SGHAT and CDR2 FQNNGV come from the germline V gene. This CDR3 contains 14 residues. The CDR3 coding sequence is TGTGCCAGCAGCCGCCCCGGGGCTTACACTGAAGCTTTCTTT. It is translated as CASSRPGAYTEAFF.

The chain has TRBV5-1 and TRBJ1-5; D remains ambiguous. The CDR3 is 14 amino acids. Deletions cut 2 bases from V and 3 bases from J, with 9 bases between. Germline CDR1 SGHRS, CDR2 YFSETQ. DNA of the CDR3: TGCGCCAGCAGCTTTGGACGGAACAATCAGCCCCAGCATTTT. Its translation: CASSFGRNNQPQHF.